This TCR beta chain was found in a study of cytomegalovirus exposure and HLA in healthy donors. In the case of this clone: Its antigen is still unknown.

These donors counted as nominally healthy when sampled, but unrecorded immune exposures were likely. General observations from the study: Association with HLA alleles at 0.05 false discovery rate was found for around 17,000 TCR beta sequences in a later analysis. A later analysis showed HLA-associated TCR beta chains outstripping equally common others in clonal expansion.

60 Vbeta and 13 Jbeta primers were used in PCR. Original methodology: As a later analysis found, there were 82 million or so unique TCR beta chains, of which approximately 10 million were shared. Using immunoSEQ multiplex PCR, the repertoire was profiled, and TCRdb retains in-frame clones only, with some absent. V, J and clone size derive from that table, while D and trimming were established from the DNA sequence. In total, the table holds around 75,000 clones. Germline V gene sequence: CDR1 MNHNS, CDR2 SASEGT. V lost 10 bases and J lost 11; bases outside the gene matches: 15. This CDR3 region has 13 residues.

The clonotype originates from a woman aged 55 to 70 in good health and CMV-seronegative. The J gene is TRBJ2-5, the V gene TRBV6-1, with 8 bases fitting TRBD2. The sequenced sample was PBMCs. The CDR3 here is CATGGETLLEQYF. Written as DNA, the CDR3 is TGTGCCACCGGGGGGGAGACTCTCCTAGAGCAGTACTTC.